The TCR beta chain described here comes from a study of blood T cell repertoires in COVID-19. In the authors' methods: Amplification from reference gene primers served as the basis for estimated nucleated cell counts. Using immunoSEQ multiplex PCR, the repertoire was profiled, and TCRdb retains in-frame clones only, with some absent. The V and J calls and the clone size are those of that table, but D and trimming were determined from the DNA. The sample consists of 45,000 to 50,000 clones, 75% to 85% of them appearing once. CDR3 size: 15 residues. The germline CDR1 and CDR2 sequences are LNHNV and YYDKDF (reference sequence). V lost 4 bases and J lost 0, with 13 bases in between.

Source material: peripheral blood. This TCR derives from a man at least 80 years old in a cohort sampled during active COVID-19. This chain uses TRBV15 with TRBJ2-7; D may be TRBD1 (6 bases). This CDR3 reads CATSKDSSSSYEQYF. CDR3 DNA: TGTGCCACCAGCAAGGACAGTTCTAGCTCCTACGAGCAGTACTTC.